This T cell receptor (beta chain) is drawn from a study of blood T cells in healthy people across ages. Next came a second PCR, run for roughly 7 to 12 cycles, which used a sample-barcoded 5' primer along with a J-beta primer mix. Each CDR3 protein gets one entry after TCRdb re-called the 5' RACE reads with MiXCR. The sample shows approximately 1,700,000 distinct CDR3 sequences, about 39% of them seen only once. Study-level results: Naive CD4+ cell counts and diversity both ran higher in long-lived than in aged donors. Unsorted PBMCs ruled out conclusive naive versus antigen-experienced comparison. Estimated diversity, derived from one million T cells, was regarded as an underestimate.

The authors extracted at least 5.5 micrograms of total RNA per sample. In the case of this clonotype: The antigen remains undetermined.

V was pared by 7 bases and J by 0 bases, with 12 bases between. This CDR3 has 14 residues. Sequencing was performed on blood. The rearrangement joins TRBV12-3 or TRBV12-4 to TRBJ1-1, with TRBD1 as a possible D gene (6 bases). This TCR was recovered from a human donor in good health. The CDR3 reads CASKQGPMNTEAFF. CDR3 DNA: TGTGCCAGCAAGCAGGGGCCCATGAACACTGAAGCTTTCTTT.